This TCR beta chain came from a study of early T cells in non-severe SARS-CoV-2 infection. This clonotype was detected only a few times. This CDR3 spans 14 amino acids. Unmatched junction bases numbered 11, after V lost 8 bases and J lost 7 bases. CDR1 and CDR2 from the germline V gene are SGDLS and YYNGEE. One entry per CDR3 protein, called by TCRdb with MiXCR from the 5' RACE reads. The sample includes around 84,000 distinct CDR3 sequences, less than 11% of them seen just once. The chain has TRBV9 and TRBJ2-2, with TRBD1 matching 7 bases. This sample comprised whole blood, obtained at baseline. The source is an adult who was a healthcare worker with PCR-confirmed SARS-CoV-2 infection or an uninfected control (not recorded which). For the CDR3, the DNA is TGTGCCAGTGGAAGGGGGCCTGACAGCGGGGAGCTGTTTTTT. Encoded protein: CASGRGPDSGELFF.